The following is a TCR beta chain sequence with its context. From the 5' RACE reads, TCRdb called clonotypes with MiXCR, one entry per CDR3 protein. The data show hundreds of thousands of distinct CDR3 sequences, approximately 25% seen once. This entry is derived from a study of identical twins. The CDR3 runs to 16 residues. CDR1 and CDR2 (germline): SGHRS, YFSETQ. Deletions cut 0 bases from V and 0 bases from J, with 13 bases between. The data also belong to a second study, concerning T cells expressing NK-cell markers.

The sequenced material came from CD4+ T cells sorted from blood. The genes are TRBV5-1 and TRBJ2-7; D is ambiguous. This clonotype was sampled from a woman between 18 and 30 years old in good health. CDR3 in DNA: TGCGCCAGCAGCTTGGTCGGCCGAGCGAGCTCCTACGAGCAGTACTTC. Its protein product is CASSLVGRASSYEQYF.